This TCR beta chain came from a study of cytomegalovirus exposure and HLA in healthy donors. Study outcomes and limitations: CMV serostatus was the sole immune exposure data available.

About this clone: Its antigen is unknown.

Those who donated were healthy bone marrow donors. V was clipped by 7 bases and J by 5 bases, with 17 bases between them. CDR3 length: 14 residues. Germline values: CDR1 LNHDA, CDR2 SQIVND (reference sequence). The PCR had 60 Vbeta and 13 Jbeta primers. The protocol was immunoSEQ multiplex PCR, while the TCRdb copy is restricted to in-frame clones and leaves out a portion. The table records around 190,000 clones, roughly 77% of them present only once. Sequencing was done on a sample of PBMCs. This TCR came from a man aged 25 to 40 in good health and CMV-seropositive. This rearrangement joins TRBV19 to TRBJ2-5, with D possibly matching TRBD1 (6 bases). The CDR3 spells CASMQMGQGETQYF. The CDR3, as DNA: TGTGCCAGTATGCAAATGGGCCAGGGGGAGACCCAGTACTTC.